A single sample is the source of the 20 T cell receptor beta chains below, sequenced in a study of regulatory T cells in long-lasting Graves disease. As for time point: persistent/refractory GD, antithyroid drugs over 5 years with positive TRAb. From RNA extracted from PBMCs, the TCR library was made. Construction of the TCR beta libraries employed iRepertoire HTBI primers in conjunction with Arm-PCR of CDR3 regions. MiXCR was run by TCRdb on the multiplex PCR reads, yielding one entry per CDR3 protein. The sample has some 420,000 distinct CDR3 sequences; about 22% are singletons. The sample here was peripheral blood mononuclear cells (PBMCs), taken when the disease was refractory, from a patient treated with antithyroid drugs. The receptors were gathered from a female donor with Graves disease.

This sequence joins TRBV6-9 and TRBJ2-7, with D maybe TRBD2 (6 bases). Trimming shortened V by 4 bases and J by 4 bases, and 11 bases separated the two germline ends. The CDR3 contains 13 residues. The germline gives CDR1 MNHGY, CDR2 SVAAGI. The CDR3 loop is CASSWGVGYEQYF. CDR3 in DNA: TGTGCCAGCAGTTGGGGGGTAGGGTACGAGCAGTACTTC.

The V call is TRBV12-5, the J call TRBJ2-2; D may be TRBD2 (7 bases). The CDR3 spans 15 residues. V was trimmed by 5 bases and J by 4 bases, leaving 14 bases between them. Germline V CDR1 and CDR2: LGHNT, FRNRAP. DNA of the CDR3: TGTGCTAGTGGTCTTCTGCGGGGGCGCACCGGGGAGCTGTTTTTT. This sequence encodes CASGLLRGRTGELFF. Complete variable domain (other parts from reference TRBV12-5 and TRBJ2-2): DARVTQTPRHKVTEMGQEVTMRCQPILGHNTVFWYRQTMMQGLELLAYFRNRAPLDDSGMPKDRFSAEMPDATLATLKIQPSEPRDSAVYFCASGLLRGRTGELFFGEGSRLTVL.

This clonotype occurred a few times. The J gene is TRBJ1-1, the V gene TRBV7-3, with TRBD1 identical over 10 bases. After removal of 8 bases from V and 5 bases from J, the junction contained 8 bases not matched to a gene. This CDR3 has 14 residues. Looked up from germline, CDR1 is SGHTA and CDR2 is FQGTGA. The CDR3, as DNA: TGTGCCAGCTCCAAAGGGACAGGGGAAACTGAAGCTTTCTTT. Translated, it gives CASSKGTGETEAFF.

This clonotype appeared a few times. The chain has TRBV12-3 or TRBV12-4 and TRBJ1-2; D gene ambiguous. The V and J ends lost 5 bases and 3 bases respectively, with 13 bases between them. This CDR3 is built from 14 residues. The CDR3 loop reads CASSPSRSYYGYTF. The CDR3, as DNA: TGTGCCAGCAGTCCCTCTAGAAGTTACTATGGCTACACCTTC.

The chain is built from TRBV19 and TRBJ1-6; D remains ambiguous. This CDR3 has 14 amino acids. CDR1 and CDR2 (germline): LNHDA, SQIVND (reference sequence). V was pared by 1 base and J by 8 bases, with 9 bases between. The CDR3 nucleotides read TGTGCCAGTAGTATAGGCGGCGGCGATTCACCCCTCCACTTT. Its protein product is CASSIGGGDSPLHF.

The rearrangement joins TRBV28 to TRBJ2-1, with 9 nucleotides matching TRBD1. With V trimmed by 7 bases and J by 9 bases, 10 bases remained unmatched. The CDR3 contains 14 residues. CDR1 and CDR2 (germline): MDHEN, SYDVKM. The CDR3 loop reads CASNRDREVSEQFF. The CDR3 DNA sequence: TGTGCCAGCAACCGGGACAGGGAGGTTAGTGAGCAGTTCTTC.

The table lists this clonotype with a few counts. The chain has TRBV5-4 and TRBJ1-1; no firm D call. Trimming shortened V by 0 bases and J by 2 bases, and 14 bases separated the two germline ends. Germline lookup yields CDR1 SGHNT and CDR2 YYREEE (reference sequence). The CDR3 has 16 amino acids. Here the CDR3 DNA reads TGTGCCAGCAGCTTGGAGCGCTGGGTGGCTAACACTGAAGCTTTCTTT. Translating it yields CASSLERWVANTEAFF. Full variable domain (remainder filled in from reference TRBV5-4 and TRBJ1-1): ETGVTQSPTHLIKTRGQQVTLRCSSQSGHNTVSWYQQALGQGPQFIFQYYREEENGRGNFPPRFSGLQFPNYSSELNVNALELDDSALYLCASSLERWVANTEAFFGQGTRLTVV.

The V and J genes are TRBV19 and TRBJ2-7; D is uncertain. V was trimmed by 4 bases and J by 2 bases, leaving 15 bases between them. This CDR3 has 15 amino acids. Germline lookup yields CDR1 LNHDA and CDR2 SQIVND (reference sequence). CDR3 nucleotides: TGTGCCAGTAGTAGGTATGGGGTTGGGGCCTACGAGCAGTACTTC. This translates into CASSRYGVGAYEQYF.

This chain links TRBV7-2 with TRBJ2-2; D not certain. V gave up 1 base and J gave up 7 bases, with 13 bases separating them. The germline V gene has CDR1 SGHTA and CDR2 FQGNSA. This CDR3 comprises 15 residues. The CDR3 reads CASSLDRALGGELFF. In DNA, the CDR3 is TGTGCCAGCAGCTTAGATCGGGCCTTGGGCGGGGAGCTGTTTTTT.

This clonotype was counted at least ten times. The DNA for the CDR3 is TGTGCCAGCGGACGGACAGGGTCCGGGGAGCTGTTTTTT. This translates into CASGRTGSGELFF. The chain recombines TRBV2 with TRBJ2-2; 8 bases fit TRBD1. This CDR3 comprises 13 residues. Germline CDR1 and CDR2: SNHLY and FYNNEI. Losses at the gene ends were 8 bases for V and 6 bases for J; bases not matched to a gene: 5.

V and J are TRBV19 and TRBJ1-2; 7 bases line up with TRBD1. Germline assignment: CDR1 LNHDA and CDR2 SQIVND (reference sequence). The trim removed 3 bases at V and 4 bases at J, leaving 8 bases unmatched. The CDR3 contains 15 residues. The CDR3 coding sequence is TGTGCCAGTAGTATCTCCGGAACAGGGGCCTATGGCTACACCTTC. It is translated as CASSISGTGAYGYTF.

In its sample, this clonotype was seen many times. The V and J genes are TRBV7-3 and TRBJ2-5, with D possibly being TRBD2 (6 bases). Germline CDR1 and CDR2: SGHTA and FQGTGA. The length of the CDR3 is 13 residues. With 5 bases removed from V and 7 bases from J, the gap between germline ends came to 14 bases. The CDR3 spells CASSPIPGGTQYF. The CDR3 nucleotides are TGTGCCAGCAGCCCAATCCCCGGGGGGACCCAGTACTTC.

This chain joins TRBV9 and TRBJ2-7, with a weak D call TRBD1 (6 bases). Trimming left V 4 bases short and J 5 bases short, with 16 bases between. This CDR3 has 14 residues. From germline, CDR1 is SGDLS and CDR2 YYNGEE. The CDR3 here is CASSTSRGLNEQYF. The CDR3 nucleotides are TGTGCCAGCAGCACGTCGAGGGGGTTGAACGAGCAGTACTTC.

The chain recombines TRBV7-3 with TRBJ1-3; D not certain. CDR1 SGHTA and CDR2 FQGTGA come from the germline V gene. Deletions cut 5 bases from V and 4 bases from J, with 12 bases between. The CDR3 loop spans 14 amino acids. The CDR3 protein is CASSREGAGNTIYF. DNA of the CDR3: TGTGCCAGCAGCCGTGAGGGTGCGGGAAACACCATATATTTT.

Concerning this clonotype itself: A read error is possible here, since a much larger clone lies one base away. This chain joins TRBV28 and TRBJ2-7; D perhaps matches TRBD2 (6 bases). Germline CDR1 is MDHEN and CDR2 is SYDVKM. This CDR3 spans 14 amino acids. As DNA, the CDR3 is TGTGCCAGCAGTTCCCCGGGAGACTCCTACGGGCAGTACTTC. This encodes CASSSPGDSYGQYF.

This clonotype was counted at least ten times. This chain links TRBV6-5 with TRBJ1-1, with 7 bases aligning to TRBD1. The CDR3 sequence is 15 residues long. Unmatched junction bases numbered 6, after V lost 0 bases and J lost 5 bases. Germline V lookup: CDR1 MNHEY, CDR2 SVGAGI. As DNA, the CDR3 is TGTGCCAGCAGTTACTCGAGGGGGCGAAGGACTGAAGCTTTCTTT. It encodes CASSYSRGRRTEAFF.

This clonotype was recorded at least ten times. The chain joins TRBV2 to TRBJ2-7, with D possibly being TRBD2 (6 bases). The V end lost 7 bases, the J end lost 4 bases, and 17 bases lay between the germline ends. CDR1 and CDR2 (germline): SNHLY, FYNNEI. The CDR3 contains 14 residues. The CDR3 nucleotides are TGTGCCAGCACCCCCCCGGGACTTATGTACGAGCAGTACTTC. It specifies CASTPPGLMYEQYF.

The genes are TRBV2 and TRBJ2-2, with no clear D. The V end was cut by 5 bases, the J end by 2 bases, with 27 bases between. The germline V gene encodes CDR1 SNHLY and CDR2 FYNNEI. This CDR3 contains 20 residues. The CDR3 here is CASSFLSASFGRVNTGELFF. Written as DNA, the CDR3 is TGTGCCAGCAGTTTCCTGTCGGCCTCCTTTGGAAGGGTAAACACCGGGGAGCTGTTTTTT.

This clonotype occurred a few times. CDR3 bases: TGTGCCAGCAGCTTAGGCGCCGGGGTAGGCGGGGAGCTGTTTTTT. Its protein is CASSLGAGVGGELFF. V is TRBV13 and J is TRBJ2-2; TRBD2 might be the D (5 bases). The CDR3 loop spans 15 amino acids. Trimming removed 0 bases from V and 7 bases from J, with 12 bases in between. The germline gives CDR1 PRHDT, CDR2 FYEKMQ (reference sequence).

This clonotype was detected once. V and J are TRBV6-2 or TRBV6-3 and TRBJ1-2; D is perhaps TRBD1 (6 bases). The ends were cut back, 0 bases at V and 1 base at J, with 15 bases in the middle. Per germline, CDR1 MNHEY and CDR2 SVGEGT. The CDR3 has 17 amino acids. The CDR3 loop reads CASSYSDEQGINYGYTF. The DNA for the CDR3 is TGTGCCAGCAGTTACTCCGACGAACAGGGAATTAACTATGGCTACACCTTC.